Listed below are T cell receptor beta chains from one sample, sequenced in a study of T-cell reconstitution after alpha-beta-depleted transplantation in children. Each CDR3 protein gets one entry after TCRdb re-called the PCR reads with MiXCR. The data hold a few hundred thousand distinct CDR3 sequences, with 15% to 20% observed a single time. The sample was PBMCs from the stem cell graft donor, taken from the stem cell graft. These receptors originate from a human donor who donated a stem cell graft to a child with acute lymphoblastic leukemia. CDR3s include the opening cysteine and the closing phenylalanine or tryptophan. The order of the fields is CDR3 protein, CDR3 DNA, J gene, V gene, D gene, clone size. D genes are given only for firm matches. Not every row has a clone size; where given, it reads once, few, many or a size class.

CDR3 protein: CASSLDSGTEAFF
CDR3 DNA: TGTGCCAGCAGCTTGGACTCGGGCACTGAAGCTTTCTTT
J gene: TRBJ1-1
V gene: TRBV5-1
D gene: -
clone size: many

CDR3 protein: CASSYSRTGGTEAFF
CDR3 DNA: TGTGCCAGCAGTTACTCGAGGACAGGGGGCACTGAAGCTTTCTTT
J gene: TRBJ1-1
V gene: TRBV6-5
D gene: TRBD1
clone size: -

CDR3 protein: CSASLGEETQYF
CDR3 DNA: TGCAGTGCTAGTCTCGGGGAAGAGACCCAGTACTTC
J gene: TRBJ2-5
V gene: TRBV20-1
D gene: -
clone size: few

CDR3 protein: CSASALGTSGRYEQYF
CDR3 DNA: TGCAGTGCATCCGCCCTTGGGACTAGCGGAAGGTACGAGCAGTACTTC
J gene: TRBJ2-7
V gene: TRBV20-1
D gene: TRBD2
clone size: few

CDR3 protein: CASSQETLSSGEQFF
CDR3 DNA: TGCGCCAGCAGCCAAGAAACCCTATCCAGCGGTGAGCAGTTCTTC
J gene: TRBJ2-1
V gene: TRBV4-1
D gene: -
clone size: -

CDR3 protein: CASSQTDRAEQYF
CDR3 DNA: TGCGCCAGCAGCCAAACCGACAGGGCCGAGCAGTACTTC
J gene: TRBJ2-7
V gene: TRBV4-1
D gene: TRBD1
clone size: once

CDR3 protein: CASSPTESSTDTQYF
CDR3 DNA: TGTGCCAGCAGCCCGACAGAATCTAGCACAGATACGCAGTATTTT
J gene: TRBJ2-3
V gene: TRBV7-9
D gene: -
clone size: -

CDR3 protein: CASDRDLIEAFF
CDR3 DNA: TGTGCCAGCGACAGGGACCTTATTGAAGCTTTCTTT
J gene: TRBJ1-1
V gene: TRBV27
D gene: TRBD1
clone size: -

CDR3 protein: CASVQGRGNQPQHF
CDR3 DNA: TGTGCCAGTGTACAGGGGAGAGGCAATCAGCCCCAGCATTTT
J gene: TRBJ1-5
V gene: TRBV6-1
D gene: TRBD1
clone size: few

CDR3 protein: CSVISILNEKLFF
CDR3 DNA: TGCAGCGTTATCTCGATTCTTAATGAAAAACTGTTTTTT
J gene: TRBJ1-4
V gene: TRBV29-1
D gene: -
clone size: -

CDR3 protein: CSVDTKTYNEQFF
CDR3 DNA: TGCAGCGTTGACACGAAGACCTACAATGAGCAGTTCTTC
J gene: TRBJ2-1
V gene: TRBV29-1
D gene: -
clone size: -

CDR3 protein: CAISGAGAVKQFF
CDR3 DNA: TGTGCCATCAGTGGGGCGGGAGCGGTAAAGCAGTTCTTC
J gene: TRBJ2-1
V gene: TRBV10-3
D gene: TRBD2
clone size: few

CDR3 protein: CASRDTSNTGELFF
CDR3 DNA: TGCGCCAGCAGGGACACTAGCAACACCGGGGAGCTGTTTTTT
J gene: TRBJ2-2
V gene: TRBV10-2
D gene: -
clone size: few

CDR3 protein: CASSWGPGTYEQYF
CDR3 DNA: TGTGCCAGCAGTTGGGGGCCAGGAACCTACGAGCAGTACTTC
J gene: TRBJ2-7
V gene: TRBV5-6
D gene: -
clone size: -

CDR3 protein: CASSLLAGTEAFF
CDR3 DNA: TGTGCCAGCAGTTTATTAGCGGGGACTGAAGCTTTCTTT
J gene: TRBJ1-1
V gene: TRBV27
D gene: -
clone size: few

CDR3 protein: CSARTPGQGFYEQYF
CDR3 DNA: TGCAGTGCTAGAACTCCGGGACAGGGGTTTTACGAGCAGTACTTC
J gene: TRBJ2-7
V gene: TRBV20-1
D gene: TRBD1
clone size: few

CDR3 protein: CASSQDSGQAGNEQFF
CDR3 DNA: TGCGCCAGCAGCCAAGATAGTGGACAGGCCGGGAATGAGCAGTTCTTC
J gene: TRBJ2-1
V gene: TRBV4-1
D gene: TRBD1
clone size: few

CDR3 protein: CASSKWGLGTGREWEKLFF
CDR3 DNA: -
J gene: TRBJ1-4
V gene: TRBV21-1
D gene: -
clone size: -

CDR3 protein: CASNPHGQGAETQYF
CDR3 DNA: TGTGCCAGCAACCCCCACGGACAGGGCGCGGAGACCCAGTACTTC
J gene: TRBJ2-5
V gene: TRBV12-3/TRBV12-4
D gene: TRBD1
clone size: -

CDR3 protein: CASSTRPSGYTF
CDR3 DNA: TGTGCCAGCAGTACACGACCCTCTGGCTACACCTTC
J gene: TRBJ1-2
V gene: TRBV28
D gene: -
clone size: few

CDR3 protein: CASSKNRGLGETQYF
CDR3 DNA: TGCGCCAGCAGCAAAAACAGGGGGTTAGGAGAGACCCAGTACTTC
J gene: TRBJ2-5
V gene: TRBV5-1
D gene: TRBD1
clone size: -

CDR3 protein: CASSPEGETPNEQFF
CDR3 DNA: TGCGCCAGCAGCCCGGAGGGGGAGACCCCGAATGAGCAGTTCTTC
J gene: TRBJ2-1
V gene: TRBV5-1
D gene: -
clone size: few

CDR3 protein: CSVDRGLGEQYF
CDR3 DNA: TGCAGCGTCGACAGGGGGCTCGGCGAGCAGTACTTC
J gene: TRBJ2-7
V gene: TRBV29-1
D gene: TRBD1
clone size: few

CDR3 protein: CASRRRGGSGTDTQYF
CDR3 DNA: TGTGCCAGCAGACGCCGGGGCGGGTCTGGCACAGATACGCAGTATTTT
J gene: TRBJ2-3
V gene: TRBV6-5
D gene: -
clone size: few

CDR3 protein: CASSSFFTGELFF
CDR3 DNA: TGCGCCAGCAGCTCGTTCTTCACCGGGGAGCTGTTTTTT
J gene: TRBJ2-2
V gene: TRBV4-1
D gene: -
clone size: few

CDR3 protein: CASSPTAGLAEKLFF
CDR3 DNA: TGTGCCAGCTCACCGACGGCCGGGCTGGCCGAAAAACTGTTTTTT
J gene: TRBJ1-4
V gene: TRBV18
D gene: -
clone size: few

CDR3 protein: CASREGGGRTFF
CDR3 DNA: TGTGCCAGCAGGGAAGGGGGCGGCAGAACTTTCTTT
J gene: TRBJ1-1
V gene: TRBV25-1
D gene: TRBD1
clone size: -

CDR3 protein: CASSLFGAGDNSPLHF
CDR3 DNA: TGTGCCAGCAGTTTATTCGGGGCTGGAGATAATTCACCCCTCCACTTT
J gene: TRBJ1-6
V gene: TRBV12-3/TRBV12-4
D gene: -
clone size: -

CDR3 protein: CASSRQRQSYNEQFF
CDR3 DNA: TGTGCCAGCAGCCGCCAGCGACAATCCTACAATGAGCAGTTCTTC
J gene: TRBJ2-1
V gene: TRBV3-1
D gene: -
clone size: once

CDR3 protein: CASTPMTATEAFF
CDR3 DNA: TGTGCCAGCACCCCTATGACGGCAACTGAAGCTTTCTTT
J gene: TRBJ1-1
V gene: TRBV12-3/TRBV12-4
D gene: -
clone size: few

CDR3 protein: CSASWGSSYNEQFF
CDR3 DNA: TGCAGTGCTAGCTGGGGGAGCTCCTACAATGAGCAGTTCTTC
J gene: TRBJ2-1
V gene: TRBV20-1
D gene: -
clone size: few

CDR3 protein: CASRADVNYGYTF
CDR3 DNA: TGTGCCAGCAGGGCGGACGTTAACTATGGCTACACCTTC
J gene: TRBJ1-2
V gene: TRBV2
D gene: -
clone size: -

CDR3 protein: CSVEGTGNSQYF
CDR3 DNA: TGCAGCGTTGAAGGGACAGGGAACAGTCAGTACTTC
J gene: TRBJ2-4
V gene: TRBV29-1
D gene: TRBD1
clone size: -

CDR3 protein: CASSEVPGTGELFF
CDR3 DNA: TGTGCCAGCAGTGAAGTTCCGGGGACCGGGGAGCTGTTTTTT
J gene: TRBJ2-2
V gene: TRBV25-1
D gene: -
clone size: few

CDR3 protein: CASSVVGAPGSGNTIYF
CDR3 DNA: TGTGCCAGCAGCGTAGTAGGCGCCCCCGGCTCTGGAAACACCATATATTTT
J gene: TRBJ1-3
V gene: TRBV9
D gene: -
clone size: once

CDR3 protein: CASNTQYNEQFF
CDR3 DNA: TGTGCCAGCAACACACAATACAATGAGCAGTTCTTC
J gene: TRBJ2-1
V gene: TRBV19
D gene: -
clone size: -

CDR3 protein: CASSSPGGTGYYGYTF
CDR3 DNA: TGTGCCAGCAGCTCACCTGGGGGGACAGGGTACTATGGCTACACCTTC
J gene: TRBJ1-2
V gene: TRBV27
D gene: TRBD1
clone size: -

CDR3 protein: CAISDEGQGYEQYF
CDR3 DNA: TGTGCCATCAGTGACGAGGGACAGGGCTACGAGCAGTACTTC
J gene: TRBJ2-7
V gene: TRBV10-3
D gene: TRBD1
clone size: few

CDR3 protein: CATRVVEEGETQYF
CDR3 DNA: TGTGCCACCAGAGTTGTGGAGGAGGGAGAGACCCAGTACTTC
J gene: TRBJ2-5
V gene: TRBV15
D gene: -
clone size: few